What follows describes a single T cell receptor (beta chain). What it recognizes is unknown. This CDR3 contains 15 residues. Deletions cut 2 bases from V and 1 base from J, with 6 bases between. Germline V gene lookup returns CDR1 MNHEY and CDR2 SMNVEV (reference sequence). The repertoire was sequenced with immunoSEQ multiplex PCR; TCRdb's copy has only in-frame clones and lacks some. The data show 51,000 or so clones, approximately 86% seen once. This record belongs to a study of OX40 agonist ivuxolimab in advanced cancers. Overall study context: Patients got intravenous ivuxolimab at 0.01 to 10 mg/kg every 2 weeks.

Autoimmune disease history or systemic immunosuppression led to patient exclusion. Study conclusions and caveats: Averaging showed that CD8+ T cells had more expanded clones than CD4+ did. Clonal expansion was seen in CD4+ and CD8+ blood T cells by week 6 at 0.1 to 3.0 mg/kg.

The receptor was isolated from an adult with an advanced solid tumor such as melanoma, head and neck, liver or kidney cancer. The starting material was CD4+ or CD8+ T cells sorted from blood, obtained in a trial of the OX40 agonist ivuxolimab. The V gene is TRBV27, the J gene TRBJ2-6; tentatively, D is TRBD1 (5 bases). DNA of the CDR3: TGTGCCAGCAGTTTAAGGGGTTCTGGGGCCAACGTCCTGACTTTC. Its translation is CASSLRGSGANVLTF.